The subject of this entry is one T cell receptor (beta chain). The sample comes from a study of blood T cell repertoires in COVID-19. Study-level information: COVID-19 samples collected from the United States, Italy and Spain covered acute and convalescent phases. The analysed material was cDNA or gDNA that came from T cells, B-cell-depleted T cells, or PBMCs.

As handled by the study authors: The authors estimated nucleated cell counts from reference gene primer amplification. Data came from immunoSEQ multiplex PCR; TCRdb stores just in-frame clones and leaves some out. V, J and clone size derive from that table, while D and trimming were established from the DNA sequence. The table records roughly 100,000 clones, approximately 85% of them present only once. V lost 2 bases and J 7 bases, leaving 11 bases between the germline ends. Germline assignment: CDR1 SGHAT and CDR2 FQNNGV. The CDR3 runs 13 residues. The chain is built from TRBV11-2 and TRBJ1-1, with D maybe TRBD1 (5 bases). This clonotype originated in a man over 45 with acute or convalescent COVID-19. The source material was peripheral blood. The CDR3 DNA reads TGTGCCAGCAGCTTACCCCAAAGGGGTGAAGCTTTCTTT. Translating it yields CASSLPQRGEAFF.